This TCR beta chain is from a study of T cell changes during pregnancy in multiple sclerosis. The V and J ends lost 6 bases and 6 bases, in that order; junction bases with no gene match: 1. This CDR3 has 12 residues. Germline CDR1 and CDR2: MNHEY and SMNVEV (reference sequence). Here immunoSEQ multiplex PCR was the method, and the copy in TCRdb shows in-frame clones only, minus some. The sample carries under 95,000 clones, roughly 92% recorded once. The sample was peripheral blood, taken in the second trimester of pregnancy. This TCR was recovered from a female donor with multiple sclerosis, enrolled in a pregnancy study. This chain links TRBV27 with TRBJ2-1; 8 positions match TRBD2. CDR3 region: CASRGTSNEQFF. CDR3 DNA sequence: TGTGCCAGCAGGGGGACTAGCAATGAGCAGTTCTTC.